This record covers a single T cell receptor (beta chain). This entry comes from a study of blood T cells in healthy people across ages. This CDR3 is 14 amino acids long. V dropped 1 base and J dropped 0 bases, with 5 bases sitting between them. Germline V gene lookup returns CDR1 MGHRA and CDR2 YSYEKL. PCR was performed a second time for about 7 to 12 cycles using a sample-barcoded 5' primer and a J-beta primer mix. Every cDNA molecule carried a tag from a template-switch adaptor bearing 12 random nucleotides. Using its own MiXCR run on the 5' RACE reads, TCRdb lists one record per CDR3 protein. The table lists approximately 800,000 distinct CDR3 sequences, 20% to 25% of them singletons, with under 4.5% in the top ten. These sequences were also reported in another study, on T cells of mothers and their children. Turning to that study: The data showed no persistent microchimeric T cell clones.

Sequencing input: blood. The chain uses TRBV4-1 and TRBJ2-3, with D unresolved. This sequence originates from a boy aged 5-17 years in good health. The CDR3 loop is CASSQGPSTDTQYF. For the CDR3, the DNA is TGCGCCAGCAGCCAAGGCCCCAGCACAGATACGCAGTATTTT.